This TCR beta chain was identified in a study of cytomegalovirus exposure and HLA in healthy donors. The study ran its PCR with 60 Vbeta and 13 Jbeta primers. The protocol was immunoSEQ multiplex PCR, while the TCRdb copy is restricted to in-frame clones and leaves out a portion. Here the sample spans 200,000 or so clones, around 76% being singletons. Germline-derived CDR1 and CDR2 are MGHRA and YSYEKL. The V and J ends lost 1 base and 7 bases respectively, with 11 bases between them. The CDR3 spans 14 residues. The V call is TRBV4-1, the J call TRBJ1-5; a possible D gene is TRBD1 (5 bases). Sequencing used PBMCs. The receptor was isolated from a man between 18 and 29 years old in good health and CMV-seronegative. CDR3 region: CASSQVGGGQPQHF. DNA of the CDR3: TGCGCCAGCAGCCAAGTGGGGGGTGGGCAGCCCCAGCATTTT.